These T cell receptor beta chains were read from a single sample in a study of blood T cell repertoires in COVID-19. Using immunoSEQ multiplex PCR, the repertoire was profiled, and TCRdb retains in-frame clones only, with some absent. The sample lists over 200,000 clones; more than 70% were seen once. Sequenced material: PBMCs or T cells enriched from blood (not recorded which). Receptor source: a woman aged 40 to 50 with acute COVID-19. The CDR3 runs from the conserved cysteine through the conserved F or W. Each record gives: V gene, J gene, clone size, D gene, CDR3 protein, CDR3 DNA. D genes are given only for firm matches. Some rows mark clone size as missing; the rest say once, few, many or name a class of expanded clone.

>TRBV6-5|TRBJ2-4|few|NA
CASSYGAVEENIQYF
TGTGCCAGCAGTTACGGAGCAGTGGAGGAAAACATTCAGTACTTC
>TRBV5-1|TRBJ1-6|NA|NA
CASSLERGSPLHF
TGCGCCAGCAGCTTGGAAAGGGGATCACCCCTCCACTTT
>TRBV7-8|TRBJ1-5|NA|NA
CASSSWGGAEPQHF
TGTGCCAGCAGCTCCTGGGGGGGCGCGGAGCCCCAGCATTTT
>TRBV7-2|TRBJ2-5|NA|TRBD1
CASSADRGRETQYF
TGTGCCAGCAGCGCGGACAGGGGAAGAGAGACCCAGTACTTC
>TRBV19|TRBJ2-1|NA|TRBD1
CASSIGWTGGYNEQFF
TGTGCCAGTAGTATCGGCTGGACAGGGGGCTACAATGAGCAGTTCTTC
>TRBV6-5|TRBJ1-5|NA|NA
CASSYSREYNQPQHF
TGTGCCAGCAGTTACTCGAGAGAGTACAATCAGCCCCAGCATTTT
>TRBV29-1|TRBJ1-2|NA|NA
CSVEAGQGGYGYTF
TGCAGCGTTGAAGCAGGGCAGGGAGGGTATGGCTACACCTTC
>TRBV5-1|TRBJ2-7|NA|NA
CASSSEAYEQYF
TGCGCCAGCAGCTCGGAGGCCTACGAGCAGTACTTC
>TRBV5-4|TRBJ2-3|NA|NA
CASSLTGVRTDTQYF
TGTGCCAGCAGTTTGACGGGGGTCCGCACAGATACGCAGTATTTT
>TRBV13|TRBJ2-2|NA|TRBD2
CASSLTLAGGTGELFF
TGTGCCAGCAGCTTAACCCTAGCGGGAGGTACCGGGGAGCTGTTTTTT
>TRBV29-1|TRBJ1-1|NA|NA
CSLISPGVGEAFF
TGCAGCCTTATCTCGCCAGGGGTAGGTGAAGCTTTCTTT
>TRBV9|TRBJ1-4|NA|TRBD1
CASSDGGTANEKLFF
TGTGCCAGCAGCGATGGGGGGACAGCTAATGAAAAACTGTTTTTT
>TRBV6-5|TRBJ2-1|NA|NA
CASSYSRVYNEQFF
TGTGCCAGCAGTTACTCGAGGGTTTACAATGAGCAGTTCTTC
>TRBV19|TRBJ1-1|NA|TRBD1
CASSTQGAVTEAFF
TGTGCCAGTAGTACCCAGGGGGCTGTGACTGAAGCTTTCTTT
>TRBV5-4|TRBJ2-3|NA|NA
CASSLSHARGTDTQYF
TGTGCCAGCAGCTTGTCTCACGCGAGAGGTACAGATACGCAGTATTTT
>TRBV15|TRBJ1-4|NA|NA
CATSRDQAGWIEKLFF
TGTGCCACCAGCAGAGATCAGGCAGGGTGGATAGAAAAACTGTTTTTT
>TRBV9|TRBJ2-7|NA|NA
CASSTPGLAYEQYF
TGTGCCAGCAGCACTCCGGGACTCGCTTACGAGCAGTACTTC
>TRBV15|TRBJ2-3|NA|NA
CATSSEQGPDTQYF
TGTGCCACCAGCAGCGAACAGGGTCCAGATACGCAGTATTTT
>TRBV18|TRBJ2-1|once|NA
CASSPLRGQYNEQFF
TGTGCCAGCTCACCCTTGCGTGGACAGTACAATGAGCAGTTCTTC
>TRBV6-4|TRBJ2-1|NA|NA
CASSARRALANEQFF
TGTGCCAGCAGTGCTAGGAGGGCTCTTGCCAATGAGCAGTTCTTC
>TRBV7-2|TRBJ1-2|NA|TRBD1
CASSLFSTGGRGYTF
TGTGCCAGCAGCTTATTCTCGACAGGGGGTAGGGGCTACACCTTC
>TRBV29-1|TRBJ2-2|NA|NA
CSGGVLGSGELFF
TGCAGCGGCGGCGTACTAGGGTCCGGGGAGCTGTTTTTT
>TRBV12-3/TRBV12-4|TRBJ2-2|NA|TRBD2
CASSLGGPGELFF
TGTGCCAGCAGTTTGGGAGGGCCCGGGGAGCTGTTTTTT
>TRBV19|TRBJ1-2|NA|NA
CASSIPGWGYTF
TGTGCCAGTAGTATACCAGGGTGGGGCTACACCTTC
>TRBV19|TRBJ1-3|once|NA
CASSTLAAGSGNTIYF
TGTGCCAGTAGTACTTTAGCGGCCGGGTCTGGAAACACCATATATTTT
>TRBV19|TRBJ1-5|few|NA
CASRQTDYQPQHF
TGTGCCAGTAGACAGACGGATTATCAGCCCCAGCATTTT
>TRBV29-1|TRBJ2-1|NA|NA
CSVEVDYAGEQFF
TGCAGCGTTGAGGTGGATTACGCAGGTGAGCAGTTCTTC
>TRBV4-2|TRBJ1-3|NA|TRBD1
CASSQDMGQGGNTIYF
TGTGCCAGCAGCCAAGATATGGGACAGGGTGGAAACACCATATATTTT
>TRBV10-3|TRBJ1-5|NA|NA
CAIRADGNNQPQHF
TGTGCCATCAGGGCCGACGGGAACAATCAGCCCCAGCATTTT
>TRBV24-1|TRBJ2-5|NA|NA
CATSAPFGQETQYF
TGTGCCACCAGTGCCCCTTTCGGCCAAGAGACCCAGTACTTC
>TRBV27|TRBJ2-2|NA|NA
CASSLRGLSGNTGELFF
TGTGCCAGCAGTCTGAGAGGACTAAGCGGCAACACCGGGGAGCTGTTTTTT
>TRBV4-2|TRBJ1-2|NA|TRBD1
CASSQVAGQGLNYGYTF
TGTGCCAGCAGCCAAGTGGCGGGACAGGGACTCAACTATGGCTACACCTTC
>TRBV25-1|TRBJ2-1|NA|NA
CASSAMGDSVYEQFF
TGTGCCAGCAGTGCAATGGGGGACTCGGTTTATGAGCAGTTCTTC